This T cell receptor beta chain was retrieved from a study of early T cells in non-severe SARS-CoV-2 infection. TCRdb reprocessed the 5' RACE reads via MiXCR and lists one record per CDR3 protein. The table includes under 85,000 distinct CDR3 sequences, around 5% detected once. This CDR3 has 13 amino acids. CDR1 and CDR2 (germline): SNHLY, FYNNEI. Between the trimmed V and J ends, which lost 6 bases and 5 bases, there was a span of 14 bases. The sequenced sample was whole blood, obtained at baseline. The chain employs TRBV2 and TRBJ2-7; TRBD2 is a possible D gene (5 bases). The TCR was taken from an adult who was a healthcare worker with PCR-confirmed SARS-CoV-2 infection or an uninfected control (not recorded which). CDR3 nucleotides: TGTGCCAGCAGAACGGGAATCGTAGACGAGCAGTACTTC. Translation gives CASRTGIVDEQYF.